This TCR beta chain was documented in a study of T cells after somatic rescue of genetic block. Repertoires were generated with immunoSEQ multiplex PCR, while TCRdb's copy carries only in-frame clones and drops some. The sample includes roughly 8,000 clones, roughly 80% of them seen just once. The CDR3 length is 14 residues. The V end lost 3 bases, the J end lost 6 bases, and 12 bases lay between the germline ends. The germline CDR1 and CDR2 sequences are MNHEY and SMNVEV (reference sequence). This rearrangement joins TRBV27 to TRBJ2-1, with D possibly being TRBD2 (6 bases). Material: peripheral blood mononuclear cells (PBMCs). The TCR sequence derives from a boy between 10 and 17 years old. DNA for the CDR3: TGTGCCAGCAGTTTGCTCGGGACTTCCAATGAGCAGTTCTTC. This sequence encodes CASSLLGTSNEQFF.